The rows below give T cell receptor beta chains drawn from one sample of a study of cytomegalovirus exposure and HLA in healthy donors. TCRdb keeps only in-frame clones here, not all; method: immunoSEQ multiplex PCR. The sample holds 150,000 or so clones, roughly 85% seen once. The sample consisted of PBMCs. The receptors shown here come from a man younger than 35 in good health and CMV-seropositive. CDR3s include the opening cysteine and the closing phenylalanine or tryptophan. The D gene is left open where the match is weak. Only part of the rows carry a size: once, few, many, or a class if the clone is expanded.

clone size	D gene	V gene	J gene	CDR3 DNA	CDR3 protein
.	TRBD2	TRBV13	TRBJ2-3	TGTGCCAGCAGTCCCAAAGGTGGGACTAACCCAGATACGCAGTATTTT	CASSPKGGTNPDTQYF
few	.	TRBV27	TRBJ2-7	TGTGCCAGCAGTTTGGGCAGGGCCTACGAGCAGTACTTC	CASSLGRAYEQYF
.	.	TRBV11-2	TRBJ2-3	TGTGCCAGCACCCCGGGGGGCCTCGCAGATACGCAGTATTTT	CASTPGGLADTQYF
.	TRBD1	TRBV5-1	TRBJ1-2	TGCGCCAGCAGCTTGGCCGGACAGGGAACATCGGGCTACTCCTTC	CASSLAGQGTSGYSF
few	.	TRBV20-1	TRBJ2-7	TGCAGTGCTAGAGTACAGACAGAGCAGTACTTC	CSARVQTEQYF
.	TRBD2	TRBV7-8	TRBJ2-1	TGTGCCAGCATCACTAGCGGGAGACAGGGGGTAGGGAACTACAATGAGCAGTTCTTC	CASITSGRQGVGNYNEQFF
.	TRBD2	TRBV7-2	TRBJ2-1	TGTGCCAGCAGCTTAGGAGCGGGGGGATACAATGAGCAGTTCTTC	CASSLGAGGYNEQFF
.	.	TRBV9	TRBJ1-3	TGTGCCAGCAGCGAAGGGGGAACTGGAAACACCATATATTTT	CASSEGGTGNTIYF
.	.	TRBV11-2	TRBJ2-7	TGTGCCAGCAGCTTAGAACGGACTTACGAGCAGTACTTC	CASSLERTYEQYF
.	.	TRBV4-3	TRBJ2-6	TGCGCCAGCAGCCAAGATTCTAGCGCTGGGGCCAACGTCCTGACTTTC	CASSQDSSAGANVLTF
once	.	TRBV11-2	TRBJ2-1	TGTGCCAGCAGCCCCACAGGGCTCGGTAACAATGAGCAGTTCTTC	CASSPTGLGNNEQFF
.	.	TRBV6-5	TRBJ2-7	TGTGCCAGCAGTTACTCGAACACAGGGACCTCCTACGAGCAGTACTTC	CASSYSNTGTSYEQYF
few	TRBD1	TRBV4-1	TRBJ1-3	TGCGCCAGCAGCCGTACCGGGACAGGGGAAGTAGGAAACACCATATATTTT	CASSRTGTGEVGNTIYF
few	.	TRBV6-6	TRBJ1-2	TGTGCCAGCAGTCCCACAGAATCCTATGGCTACACCTTC	CASSPTESYGYTF
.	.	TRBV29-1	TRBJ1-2	TGCAGCGTTGTGCAAGCGACGGATGGCTACACCTTC	CSVVQATDGYTF
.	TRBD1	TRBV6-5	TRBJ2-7	TGTGCCAGCAGACAAGACAGGGGGGTCTCCTACGAGCAGTACTTC	CASRQDRGVSYEQYF
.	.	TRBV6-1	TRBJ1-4	TGTGCCAGCAGTCGAGAGGGTGTAGCGAATGAAAAACTGTTTTTT	CASSREGVANEKLFF
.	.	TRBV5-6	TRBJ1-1	TGTGCCAGCAGCTCCGGGAGAGAAGCTTTCTTT	CASSSGREAFF
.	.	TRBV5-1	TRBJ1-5	TGCGCCAGCAGCCAAGACGGGGATAGCAATCAGCCCCAGCATTTT	CASSQDGDSNQPQHF
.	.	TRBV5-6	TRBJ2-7	TGTGCCAGCAGCTTGTATATCAGGGGTCTCACCCACGAGCAGTACTTC	CASSLYIRGLTHEQYF
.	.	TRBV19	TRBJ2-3	TGTGCCAGTGCGACCGCCAGGGCAAACACAGATACGCAGTATTTT	CASATARANTDTQYF
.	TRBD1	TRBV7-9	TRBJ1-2	TGTGCCAGCAGCCCAGGGACAGGGGTGGTCTATGGCTACACCTTC	CASSPGTGVVYGYTF
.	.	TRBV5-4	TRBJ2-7	TGTGCCAGCAGCAAAAACCCAGGGTTAACCTACGAGCAGTACTTC	CASSKNPGLTYEQYF
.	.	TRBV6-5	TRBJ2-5	TGTGCCAGCAGTTACTCAGGAGCGGAGACCCAGTACTTC	CASSYSGAETQYF
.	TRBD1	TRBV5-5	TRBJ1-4	TGTGCCAGCAGCCAGGGGGTGTCGAATGAAAAACTGTTTTTT	CASSQGVSNEKLFF
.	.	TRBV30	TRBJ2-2	TGTGCCTGGAGTGCCGGGACTTCGAACACCGGGGAGCTGTTTTTT	CAWSAGTSNTGELFF
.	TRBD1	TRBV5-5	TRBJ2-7	TGTGCCAGCAGCTTTTTCCCGGGACAGGGGGCCTACGAGCAGTACTTC	CASSFFPGQGAYEQYF
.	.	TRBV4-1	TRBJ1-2	TGCGCCAGCAGCCAAGAACAGGGAAGTCAGGGTGGCTACACCTTC	CASSQEQGSQGGYTF
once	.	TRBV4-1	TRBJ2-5	TGCGCCAGCAGCCCCCATACCGGGACAGGGTACCGCGGGGGGTTTTCAGAGACCCAGTACTTC	CASSPHTGTGYRGGFSETQYF
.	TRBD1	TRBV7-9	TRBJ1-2	TGTGCCAGCAGCTCTGGACAGGGACCCTACACCTTC	CASSSGQGPYTF
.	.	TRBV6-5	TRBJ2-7	TGTGCCAGCAGTTACCGCCCAGGGAAGTACGAGCAGTACTTC	CASSYRPGKYEQYF
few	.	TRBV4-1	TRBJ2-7	TGCGCCAGCAGCCAAGGGCCCACTACCGGGAAAACCTACGAGCAGTACTTC	CASSQGPTTGKTYEQYF
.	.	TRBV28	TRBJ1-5	TGTGCCAGCAATCAACGGAGTCAGCCCCAGCATTTT	CASNQRSQPQHF
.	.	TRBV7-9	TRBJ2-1	TGTGCCAGCAGCGGGGGGAGGAGCTCCTACAATGAGCAGTTCTTC	CASSGGRSSYNEQFF
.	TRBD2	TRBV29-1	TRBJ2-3	TGCAGCGTTGAAGGCGGGAGGGCCGGAGATACGCAGTATTTT	CSVEGGRAGDTQYF
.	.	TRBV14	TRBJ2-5	TGTGCCAGCAGCCGTGGACACAACCAAGAGACCCAGTACTTC	CASSRGHNQETQYF
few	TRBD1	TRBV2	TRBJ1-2	TGTGCCAGCAGTGAAGATGTGGGGACAGACTATGGCTACACCTTC	CASSEDVGTDYGYTF
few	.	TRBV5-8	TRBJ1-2	TGTGCCAGCAGCTACAGCATCATCCGTGGCTACACCTTC	CASSYSIIRGYTF
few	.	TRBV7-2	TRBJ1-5	TGTGCCAGCAGCGTTAGCAGAGAAAGCAATCAGCCCCAGCATTTT	CASSVSRESNQPQHF
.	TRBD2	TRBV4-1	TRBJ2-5	TGCGCCAGCCGGGGGGAACCTCAAGAGACCCAGTACTTC	CASRGEPQETQYF
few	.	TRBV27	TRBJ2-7	TGTGCCAGCAGTTTACCCCAGGGGGAGCAGTACTTC	CASSLPQGEQYF
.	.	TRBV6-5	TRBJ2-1	TGTGCCAGCAGTTCGAGGAGTTACAATGAGCAGTTCTTC	CASSSRSYNEQFF
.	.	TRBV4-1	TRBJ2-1	TGCGCCAGCAGCCACCCCGCCGGGGGGCTAGATGAGCAGTTCTTC	CASSHPAGGLDEQFF
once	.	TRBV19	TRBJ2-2	TGTGCCAGTAGTATGGTAGCTACCGGGGAGCTGTTTTTT	CASSMVATGELFF
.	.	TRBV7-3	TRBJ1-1	TGTGCCAGCCTCTCACCGCCAGGGGAAGCTTTCTTT	CASLSPPGEAFF
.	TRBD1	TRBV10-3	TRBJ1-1	TGTGCCATGGGACAGGGACTGAACACTGAAGCTTTCTTT	CAMGQGLNTEAFF
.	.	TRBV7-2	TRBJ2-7	TGTGCCAGCAGCCCCGACAGGACATCCTACGAGCAGTACTTC	CASSPDRTSYEQYF
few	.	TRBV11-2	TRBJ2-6	TGTGCCAGCAGCTTAGATCTGGCCGGGGCCAACGTCCTGACTTTC	CASSLDLAGANVLTF
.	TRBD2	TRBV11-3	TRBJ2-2	TGTGCCAGCAGCTCCGGGACTAGCGGGAGGTCAGGGACCGGGGAGCTGTTTTTT	CASSSGTSGRSGTGELFF
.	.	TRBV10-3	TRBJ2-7	TGTGCCATCAGGCCAGCGGAAGGCTACGAGCAGTACTTC	CAIRPAEGYEQYF
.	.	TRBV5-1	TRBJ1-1	TGCGCCAGCTCCTACCTTTATAACACTGAAGCTTTCTTT	CASSYLYNTEAFF
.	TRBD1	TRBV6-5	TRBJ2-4	TGTGCCAGCAGCCCTAGGACAGGGAAAGTTGTTCAGTACTTC	CASSPRTGKVVQYF